This paragraph reports one T cell receptor (beta chain). This specimen comes from a study of T cells after yellow fever vaccination. TCRdb fed the 5' RACE reads into MiXCR, producing one record per CDR3 protein. The repertoire holds a few hundred thousand distinct CDR3 sequences, over 3.5% seen once, with about 22% in the top ten. The CDR3 has 15 residues. Trimming left V 3 bases short and J 0 bases short, with 13 bases between. Per the germline V gene, CDR1 is DFQATT and CDR2 is SNEGSKA (reference sequence). The J gene is TRBJ2-3, the V gene TRBV20-1, with D possibly matching TRBD1 (5 bases). Sequences were derived from PBMCs, sampled 5 days after the yellow fever booster vaccination. The source of this sequence is a man aged 18 to 35 who received the YFV17D yellow fever vaccine. The CDR3 protein is CSARLTASSTDTQYF. The CDR3 coding sequence is TGCAGTGCTAGGTTGACAGCCTCTAGCACAGATACGCAGTATTTT.